This T cell receptor beta chain was documented in a study of blood T cell repertoires in COVID-19. This CDR3 is built from 15 residues. Trimming removed 3 bases at V and 4 bases at J, with 15 bases between. Germline assignment: CDR1 SGHTA and CDR2 FQGTGA. Study processing details: Reference gene primers were amplified, and this amplification served to estimate nucleated cell counts. Assay: immunoSEQ multiplex PCR; the TCRdb copy retains only in-frame clones and omits some. The V and J calls and clone size are taken from that table; D and trimming were inferred from the DNA. The table has tens of thousands of clones, 70% to 90% seen once.

This sequence originates from a man aged 80 or over with active COVID-19. The chain is built from TRBV7-3 and TRBJ1-1; no clear D. Source material: peripheral blood. As DNA, the CDR3 is TGTGCCAGCAGCTTCCTAGGCCAGAAAGGCACTGAAGCTTTCTTT. It translates to CASSFLGQKGTEAFF. Full variable domain (remainder filled in from reference TRBV7-3 and TRBJ1-1): GAGVSQTPSNKVTEKGKYVELRCDPISGHTALYWYRQSLGQGPEFLIYFQGTGAADDSGLPNDRFFAVRPEGSVSTLKIQRTERGDSAVYLCASSFLGQKGTEAFFGQGTRLTVV.